A selection of T cell receptor beta chains follows, all from one sample in a study of blood T cell repertoires in COVID-19. Using immunoSEQ multiplex PCR, the repertoire was profiled, and TCRdb retains in-frame clones only, with some absent. The sample carries over 110,000 clones, approximately 80% recorded once. The sequencing input was PBMCs or T cells enriched from blood (not recorded which). The receptors come from a man aged 45-65 years in a cohort exposed to, infected with or recovered from COVID-19 (not recorded which). Each CDR3 is given with its conserved first and last residue. The order of the fields is J gene, D gene, clone size, V gene, CDR3 length, CDR3 protein, CDR3 DNA. D genes are given only for firm matches. Rows give clone size only sometimes, using once, few, many, or a class for an expanded clone.

j_gene: TRBJ2-3
d_gene: -
abundance: once
v_gene: TRBV7-8
len: 14
CDR3aa: CASSLGLITDTQYF
CDR3nt: TGTGCCAGCAGCTTAGGGCTTATAACGGATACGCAGTATTTT

j_gene: TRBJ1-5
d_gene: -
abundance: -
v_gene: TRBV19
len: 17
CDR3aa: CASSILGAGPRIQPQHF
CDR3nt: TGTGCCAGTAGTATATTGGGGGCGGGCCCTCGGATTCAGCCCCAGCATTTT

j_gene: TRBJ2-1
d_gene: TRBD2
abundance: -
v_gene: TRBV7-2
len: 15
CDR3aa: CASSSSGGAYNEQFF
CDR3nt: TGTGCCAGCAGCTCTAGCGGGGGGGCATACAATGAGCAGTTCTTC

j_gene: TRBJ1-4
d_gene: -
abundance: -
v_gene: TRBV21-1
len: 15
CDR3aa: CASSEGRMNNEKLFF
CDR3nt: TGTGCCAGCAGCGAAGGGAGAATGAATAATGAAAAACTGTTTTTT

j_gene: TRBJ1-5
d_gene: TRBD1
abundance: -
v_gene: TRBV10-3
len: 18
CDR3aa: CAISESFRTGDSNQPQHF
CDR3nt: TGTGCCATCAGTGAGTCTTTTAGGACAGGCGATAGCAATCAGCCCCAGCATTTT

j_gene: TRBJ1-3
d_gene: -
abundance: -
v_gene: TRBV6-1
len: 14
CDR3aa: CASSEGGKGNTIYF
CDR3nt: TGTGCCAGCAGTGAAGGTGGCAAGGGAAACACCATATATTTT

j_gene: TRBJ2-2
d_gene: TRBD2
abundance: -
v_gene: TRBV15
len: 16
CDR3aa: CATSRDRRGAGGELFF
CDR3nt: TGTGCCACCAGCAGAGATAGGCGGGGGGCTGGCGGGGAGCTGTTTTTT

j_gene: TRBJ2-3
d_gene: -
abundance: -
v_gene: TRBV23-1
len: 15
CDR3aa: CASSQTGRIGDTQYF
CDR3nt: TGCGCCAGCAGTCAAACAGGGCGCATTGGAGATACGCAGTATTTT

j_gene: TRBJ2-5
d_gene: TRBD1
abundance: -
v_gene: TRBV9
len: 15
CDR3aa: CASSSSPGQGETQYF
CDR3nt: TGTGCCAGCAGCTCCTCACCGGGACAGGGAGAGACCCAGTACTTC

j_gene: TRBJ2-7
d_gene: TRBD1
abundance: few
v_gene: TRBV5-1
len: 15
CDR3aa: CASSLGQGISYEQYF
CDR3nt: TGCGCCAGCAGCTTGGGACAGGGGATATCCTACGAGCAGTACTTC

j_gene: TRBJ2-7
d_gene: -
abundance: few
v_gene: TRBV2
len: 15
CDR3aa: CASRWRSGRYDEQYF
CDR3nt: TGTGCCAGCAGGTGGAGGTCAGGGAGGTACGACGAGCAGTACTTC

j_gene: TRBJ2-7
d_gene: TRBD1
abundance: few
v_gene: TRBV28
len: 15
CDR3aa: CASSFSRDSSYEQYF
CDR3nt: TGTGCCAGCAGTTTCTCCCGGGACAGCTCCTACGAGCAGTACTTC

j_gene: TRBJ2-5
d_gene: TRBD1
abundance: -
v_gene: TRBV2
len: 17
CDR3aa: CASIFYRDRGTQETQYF
CDR3nt: TGTGCCAGCATTTTTTACCGGGACAGGGGCACCCAAGAGACCCAGTACTTC

j_gene: TRBJ1-1
d_gene: -
abundance: -
v_gene: TRBV5-1
len: 13
CDR3aa: CASSLGGITEAFF
CDR3nt: TGCGCCAGCAGCCTAGGGGGAATCACTGAAGCTTTCTTT

j_gene: TRBJ2-7
d_gene: -
abundance: -
v_gene: TRBV5-4
len: 13
CDR3aa: CASSLGDFYEQYF
CDR3nt: TGTGCCAGCAGCCTTGGGGACTTCTACGAGCAGTACTTC

j_gene: TRBJ2-2
d_gene: TRBD1
abundance: -
v_gene: TRBV9
len: 17
CDR3aa: CASSATPGTGDTGELFF
CDR3nt: TGTGCCAGCAGCGCCACCCCCGGGACAGGGGACACCGGGGAGCTGTTTTTT